The clone carrying this T cell receptor (beta chain) has a handful of counts. These data originate in a study of blood T cell repertoires in COVID-19. Across the whole study: There were acute and convalescent COVID-19 samples, and they came from the United States, Italy and Spain. PBMCs, B-cell-depleted T cells, or T cells were the source of the cDNA or gDNA that made up the material.

Looked up from germline, CDR1 is SGHNT and CDR2 is YYREEE (reference sequence). Deletions cut 0 bases from V and 0 bases from J, with 13 bases between. This CDR3 spans 17 amino acids. Original methodology: Amplifying reference gene primers gave estimates of nucleated cell counts. The method was immunoSEQ multiplex PCR; TCRdb's version includes in-frame clones alone and lacks a portion of them. That table is the source of V, J and clone size, and D and trimming were worked out from the DNA. The profile covers around 120,000 clones, with 87% appearing a single time and 25% to 35% taken by the ten largest.

The source of this sequence is a woman between 65 and 79 years old with acute or convalescent COVID-19. The sample consisted of peripheral blood. The V gene is TRBV5-4, the J gene TRBJ1-3; D remains ambiguous. In DNA, the CDR3 is TGTGCCAGCAGCTTGGGGGCGTTCCCGAGCTCTGGAAACACCATATATTTT. Its translation is CASSLGAFPSSGNTIYF. Complete variable domain (other parts from reference TRBV5-4 and TRBJ1-3): ETGVTQSPTHLIKTRGQQVTLRCSSQSGHNTVSWYQQALGQGPQFIFQYYREEENGRGNFPPRFSGLQFPNYSSELNVNALELDDSALYLCASSLGAFPSSGNTIYFGEGSWLTVV.